This entry concerns a single T cell receptor (beta chain). This specimen belongs to a study of T cell clonotyping in hematopoietic cell transplantation. Repertoires were generated with immunoSEQ multiplex PCR, while TCRdb's copy carries only in-frame clones and drops some. Of roughly 34,000 clones in the sample, 85% to 95% were seen once. Documented time point: recipient sample about 28 days before transplant, after cytoreduction. The TCR originated in a man aged 35 to 55 with chronic myeloid leukemia. Some clones in this sample may be carry-over from other donors' samples. Source: peripheral blood mononuclear cells, taken before stem cell transplant.

The CDR3 here is CATSRDSGETQYF. CDR3 nucleotides: TGTGCCACCAGCAGAGATAGCGGGGAGACCCAGTACTTC. V is TRBV15 and J is TRBJ2-5; 7 nucleotides line up with TRBD2. CDR1 is LNHNV, CDR2 YYDKDF, per germline (reference sequence). The CDR3 has 13 amino acids. V shed 0 bases and J 5 bases; nucleotides not matched to a gene: 0.